The 25 T cell receptor beta chains presented below share a single source sample, sequenced in a study of T cells in Graves' hyperthyroidism and ophthalmopathy. Amplification of TCR beta CDR3 regions used RNA as the template. The HTBI primer set was used in a first-round RT-PCR of the TCR CDR3. In TCRdb, the multiplex PCR reads were re-called with MiXCR into one record per CDR3 protein. Counted here are 450,000 to 550,000 distinct CDR3 sequences, around a quarter occurring once; the ten biggest clones make up 11%. The specimen sequenced was blood. The receptors come from a woman in her 30s with Graves' ophthalmopathy.

This clonotype was picked up a small number of times. The chain links TRBV19 to TRBJ1-1; D ambiguous. Germline loops: CDR1 LNHDA, CDR2 SQIVND (reference sequence). Trimming stripped 5 bases from V and 1 base from J, with 14 bases between. The CDR3 runs 15 residues. The CDR3 here is CASSSLAATNTEAFF. DNA for the CDR3: TGTGCCAGTAGTTCCTTGGCAGCGACGAACACTGAAGCTTTCTTT.

The chain couples TRBV10-3 to TRBJ2-7, with D perhaps matching TRBD2 (6 bases). The CDR3 covers 14 residues. V lost 3 bases, J lost 3 bases, and 12 bases lay in between. From germline, CDR1 is ENHRY and CDR2 SYGVKD. The CDR3 spells CAISDPREVYEQYF. CDR3 bases: TGTGCCATCAGTGACCCTAGGGAGGTCTACGAGCAGTACTTC.

The chain links TRBV3-1 to TRBJ2-5, with D unclear. The CDR3 contains 14 residues. In germline, CDR1 is LGHDT, CDR2 YNNKEL (reference sequence). Trimming took 4 bases from V and 4 from J, leaving 13 bases between them. CDR3 sequence (DNA): TGTGCCAGCAGCCGAGCGTTGGGCCCAGAGACCCAGTACTTC. It specifies CASSRALGPETQYF.

This clonotype came up many times. This sequence joins TRBV12-3 or TRBV12-4 and TRBJ2-2; the match to TRBD2 covers 8 bases. There are 15 residues in the CDR3. V lost 3 bases to trimming and J lost 5 bases; unmatched junction nucleotides: 5. For the CDR3, the DNA is TGTGCCAGCAGTTTTGGGACTAGTTATACCGGGGAGCTGTTTTTT. It translates to CASSFGTSYTGELFF.

V is TRBV24-1 and J is TRBJ2-2, with D hard to call. The V and J ends lost 1 base and 0 bases respectively, with 11 bases between them. There are 17 residues in the CDR3. The V gene's germline CDR1 is KGHDR and CDR2 SFDVKD. Written as DNA, the CDR3 is TGTGCCACCAGTGATTTCCCCCGAGTCCCGAACACCGGGGAGCTGTTTTTT. It codes for CATSDFPRVPNTGELFF.

For this clonotype: A much larger clone is a single base away; this may be a read error. J is TRBJ2-7 and V is TRBV7-8; D assignment may be TRBD1 or TRBD2 (5 bases each). Per the germline V gene, CDR1 is SGHVS and CDR2 is FQNEAQ. The CDR3 covers 12 residues. Trimming cost V 4 bases and J 2 bases, with 6 bases left between them. CDR3 loop: CASSWGTYEQYF. CDR3 in DNA: TGTGCCAGCAGCTGGGGGACCTACGAGCAGTACTTC.

This clonotype was seen repeatedly, ten times or more. This sequence joins TRBV29-1 and TRBJ1-1; D may be TRBD1 (6 bases). The CDR3 loop spans 14 amino acids. V lost 0 bases and J 5 bases, leaving 13 bases between the germline ends. CDR1 is SQVTM and CDR2 is ANQGSEA in the germline V gene. The CDR3 DNA is TGCAGCGTTGAAGAGGTCAGGGGTTGGACTGAAGCTTTCTTT. Amino acids: CSVEEVRGWTEAFF.

The chain carries TRBV28 and TRBJ1-1; 11 bases match TRBD1. After removal of 2 bases from V and 4 bases from J, the junction contained 12 bases not matched to a gene. In germline, CDR1 is MDHEN, CDR2 SYDVKM. This CDR3 region has 18 residues. The CDR3 sequence is CASSLSGGQGAGSTEAFF. In nucleotides, the CDR3 is TGTGCCAGCAGTTTAAGTGGTGGACAGGGGGCCGGTAGCACTGAAGCTTTCTTT.

The chain recombines TRBV5-1 with TRBJ2-1, with 10 bases identical to TRBD2. CDR3 length: 16 amino acids. CDR1 is SGHRS, CDR2 YFSETQ, per germline. V lost 1 base to trimming and J lost 0 bases; unmatched junction nucleotides: 1. This CDR3 reads CASSLRTSGSYNEQFF. CDR3 DNA sequence: TGCGCCAGCAGCTTGAGGACTAGCGGCTCCTACAATGAGCAGTTCTTC.

This clonotype was seen more than once but under ten times. The junction departs from germline at one end; a sequencing error may be responsible. The rearrangement uses TRBV11-2 and TRBJ2-1; TRBD1 matches 9 bases. The germline V gene encodes CDR1 SGHAT and CDR2 FQNNGV. The CDR3 consists of 17 residues. CDR3 DNA sequence: TGTGCCAGCAGCACAGACAGGGGGTCCTACTCCTACAATGAGAAGTTCTTC. Protein sequence: CASSTDRGSYSYNEKFF.

The chain's CDR3 is CASSYFTGWMHTEAFF. The CDR3 coding sequence is TGTGCCAGCAGTTACTTCACAGGGTGGATGCACACTGAAGCTTTCTTT. The gene calls are TRBV6-5 and TRBJ1-1, with a possible D match to TRBD1 (6 bases). This CDR3 comprises 16 residues. V was clipped by 1 base and J by 3 bases, with 15 bases between them. CDR1 MNHEY and CDR2 SVGAGI come from the germline V gene.

J is TRBJ2-5 and V is TRBV7-9; D ambiguous. This CDR3 is built from 15 residues. Germline CDR1 SEHNR, CDR2 FQNEAQ (reference sequence). Trimming shortened V by 3 bases and J by 0 bases, and 11 bases separated the two germline ends. CDR3 sequence (DNA): TGTGCCAGCAGCTTTGAACGGGCGAACCAAGAGACCCAGTACTTC. Translated, it gives CASSFERANQETQYF.

This clonotype was seen many times. The genes are TRBV11-2 and TRBJ2-2; 8 bases fit TRBD2. The V segment lost 2 bases and the J segment 0 bases; nucleotides outside the gene matches: 2. Looked up from germline, CDR1 is SGHAT and CDR2 is FQNNGV. This CDR3 is 16 amino acids long. The CDR3 loop is CASSLNGGANTGELFF. CDR3 bases: TGTGCCAGCAGCTTAAACGGGGGGGCGAACACCGGGGAGCTGTTTTTT. Combining the CDR3 with reference TRBV11-2 and TRBJ2-2 gives the whole variable domain EAGVAQSPRYKIIEKRQSVAFWCNPISGHATLYWYQQILGQGPKLLIQFQNNGVVDDSQLPKDRFSAERLKGVDSTLKIQPAKLEDSAVYLCASSLNGGANTGELFFGEGSRLTVL.

V and J are TRBV29-1 and TRBJ1-1; D may be TRBD1 (5 bases). CDR1 and CDR2 from the germline V gene are SQVTM and ANQGSEA. This CDR3 is 13 amino acids long. V was clipped by 6 bases and J by 4 bases, with 15 bases between them. The DNA of the CDR3 is TGCAGCGTCATCAGGGAAGGAGGCACTGAAGCTTTCTTT. The encoded protein is CSVIREGGTEAFF.

This clonotype was recorded a few times. The V gene is TRBV12-3 or TRBV12-4, the J gene TRBJ1-1; D unclear. With 5 bases removed from V and 3 bases from J, the gap between germline ends came to 7 bases. This CDR3 is 12 amino acids long. The CDR3 is CASSHTYTEAFF. The CDR3 DNA reads as TGTGCCAGCAGTCACACGTACACTGAAGCTTTCTTT.

This clonotype was picked up a small number of times. The V gene is TRBV20-1, the J gene TRBJ1-1, with D possibly TRBD1 on 5 matching bases. This CDR3 region has 13 residues. The germline V and J ends were trimmed by 3 bases and 11 bases, with 19 bases remaining between them. CDR1 DFQATT and CDR2 SNEGSKA come from the germline V gene (reference sequence). CDR3 nucleotide sequence: TGCAGTGCTAGGTCAACCAACCGGGACGACGCTTTCTTT. It codes for CSARSTNRDDAFF.

Many counts were recorded for this clonotype. The rearrangement uses TRBV29-1 and TRBJ1-1; 7 bases align to TRBD1. The CDR3 runs to 15 residues. From germline, CDR1 is SQVTM and CDR2 ANQGSEA. J gave up 5 bases and V 6 bases, and 15 bases lay outside the gene matches. CDR3 sequence: CSVAGGPKVGTEAFF. CDR3 sequence (DNA): TGCAGCGTCGCAGGGGGGCCCAAGGTTGGTACTGAAGCTTTCTTT.

This clonotype has a count of ten or more. The V and J genes are TRBV27 and TRBJ2-7; the D gene is possibly TRBD2 (7 bases). The CDR3 sequence is 14 residues long. The germline gives CDR1 MNHEY, CDR2 SMNVEV (reference sequence). V lost 1 base, J lost 7 bases, and 14 bases lay in between. CDR3 protein: CASSLLGGAGEQYF. The DNA of the CDR3 is TGTGCCAGCAGTTTATTGGGGGGGGCGGGAGAGCAGTACTTC.

The CDR3 is CSAGLNTGELFF. The CDR3 region has the DNA TGCAGTGCTGGCTTGAACACCGGGGAGCTGTTTTTT. V gene TRBV20-1 combines with J gene TRBJ2-2, with D uncertain. Between the trimmed V and J ends, which lost 5 bases and 1 base, there was a span of 5 bases. CDR1 and CDR2 (germline): DFQATT, SNEGSKA (reference sequence). The CDR3 is made up of 12 amino acids.

The chain has TRBV19 and TRBJ2-5; 7 positions match TRBD1. The germline V gene has CDR1 LNHDA and CDR2 SQIVND (reference sequence). CDR3 length: 15 residues. Trimming removed 3 bases from V and 1 base from J; junction bases left unmatched: 5. CDR3 in amino acids: CASSIRGDSQETQYF. The DNA of the CDR3 is TGTGCCAGTAGTATCAGAGGGGACAGCCAAGAGACCCAGTACTTC.

V is TRBV7-2 and J is TRBJ1-1, with D maybe TRBD1 (6 bases). This CDR3 region has 12 residues. Germline CDR1 SGHTA, CDR2 FQGNSA. Trimming left V 6 bases short and J 10 bases short, with 15 bases between. CDR3 loop: CASSSPRGAAFF. The CDR3 nucleotides read TGTGCCAGCAGTAGTCCACGGGGGGCAGCTTTCTTT.

This clonotype has at least ten counts. V is TRBV12-3 or TRBV12-4 and J is TRBJ2-6; D is uncertain. Trimming removed 3 bases from V and 5 bases from J, with 5 bases in between. This CDR3 has 13 amino acids. CDR3 sequence reads: CASSFLRANVLTF. The CDR3 DNA reads as TGTGCCAGCAGTTTTTTGAGGGCCAACGTCCTGACTTTC.

At least ten counts were recorded for this clonotype. The gene calls are TRBV12-3 or TRBV12-4 and TRBJ2-7; a possible D gene is TRBD1 (6 bases). Trimming took off 2 bases at V and 6 bases at J, with 8 bases between the two ends. CDR3 length: 12 amino acids. The CDR3 reads CASSLTGTEQYF. CDR3 bases: TGTGCCAGCAGTTTAACAGGGACCGAGCAGTACTTC.

This clonotype was counted ten times or more. The rearrangement uses TRBV3-1 and TRBJ2-5, with 9 bases aligning to TRBD2. V gave up 1 base and J gave up 6 bases; unmatched junction bases: 6. Per germline, CDR1 LGHDT and CDR2 YNNKEL (reference sequence). The CDR3 covers 15 residues. In DNA form, the CDR3 reads TGTGCCAGCAGCCAAGTGGCGGGGGGGCCGCAGACCCAGTACTTC. The encoded protein is CASSQVAGGPQTQYF.

This clonotype turned up a few times. This sequence joins TRBV28 and TRBJ2-4; D not resolved. Germline V CDR1 and CDR2: MDHEN, SYDVKM. Deletions cut 9 bases from V and 8 bases from J, with 17 bases between. The CDR3 totals 13 residues. The CDR3 sequence is CASTTGTSDIQYF. The CDR3 DNA reads TGTGCCAGTACGACTGGTACGAGTGACATTCAGTACTTC.